Sequencing of this TCR beta chain was carried out in a study of spatial heterogeneity in lung cancer. Study-wide findings and caveats: Mutation counts in tumors were tracked by counts of expanded intratumoral alpha and beta TCRs.

By proportion, this clonotype is medium-sized (0.01 to 0.1%). Antigen: not known. Stated time point: sample taken at primary tumor resection. CDR1 is SQVTM, CDR2 ANQGSEA, per germline. V trimming: 8 bases; J trimming: 0 bases; junction bases outside the gene matches: 4. There are 13 residues in the CDR3. Using its own MiXCR run on the 5' RACE reads, TCRdb lists one record per CDR3 protein. The sample has about 1,300 distinct CDR3 sequences, roughly a tenth seen once; the top ten hold approximately 20%. This TCR was recovered from a male donor with early-stage non-small cell lung cancer. The chain is built from TRBV29-1 and TRBJ2-5; TRBD2 aligns across 9 bases. Here the sequenced sample was lung tumor tissue, taken at surgery. DNA of the CDR3: TGCAGCTCTCTAGCGGGATACCAAGAGACCCAGTACTTC. Residues: CSSLAGYQETQYF.